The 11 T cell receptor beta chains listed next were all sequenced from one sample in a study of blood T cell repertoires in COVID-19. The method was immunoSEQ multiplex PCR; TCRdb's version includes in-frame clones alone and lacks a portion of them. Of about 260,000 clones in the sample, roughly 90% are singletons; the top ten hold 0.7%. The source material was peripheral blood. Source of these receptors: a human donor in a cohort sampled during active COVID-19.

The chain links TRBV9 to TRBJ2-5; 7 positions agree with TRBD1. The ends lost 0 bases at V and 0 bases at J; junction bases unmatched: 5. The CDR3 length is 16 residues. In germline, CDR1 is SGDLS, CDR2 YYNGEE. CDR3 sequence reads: CASSVETGEYQETQYF. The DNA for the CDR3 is TGTGCCAGCAGCGTAGAAACAGGGGAGTACCAAGAGACCCAGTACTTC.

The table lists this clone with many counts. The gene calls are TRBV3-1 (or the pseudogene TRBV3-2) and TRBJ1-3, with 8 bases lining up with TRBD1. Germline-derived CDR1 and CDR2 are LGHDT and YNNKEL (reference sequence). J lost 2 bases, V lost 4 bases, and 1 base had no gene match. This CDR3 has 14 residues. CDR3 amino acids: CASSRTGPGNTIYF. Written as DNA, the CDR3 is TGTGCCAGCAGCCGGACAGGGCCTGGAAACACCATATATTTT.

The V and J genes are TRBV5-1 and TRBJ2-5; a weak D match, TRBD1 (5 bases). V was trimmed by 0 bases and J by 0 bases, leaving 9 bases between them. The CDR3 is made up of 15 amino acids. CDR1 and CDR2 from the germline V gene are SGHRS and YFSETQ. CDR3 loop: CASSLDRQYQETQYF. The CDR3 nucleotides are TGCGCCAGCAGCTTGGACAGGCAGTACCAAGAGACCCAGTACTTC.

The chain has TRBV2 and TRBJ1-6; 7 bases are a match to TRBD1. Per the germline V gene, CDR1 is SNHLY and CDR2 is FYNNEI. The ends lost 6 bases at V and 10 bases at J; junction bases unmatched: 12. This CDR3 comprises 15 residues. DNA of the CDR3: TGTGCCAGCAGAGCTGACCAGGGGGGAGGCTCACCCCTCCACTTT. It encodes CASRADQGGGSPLHF.

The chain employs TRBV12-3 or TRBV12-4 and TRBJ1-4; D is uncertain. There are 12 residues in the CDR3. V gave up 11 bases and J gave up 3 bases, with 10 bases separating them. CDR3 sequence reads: CAAGIPNEKLFF. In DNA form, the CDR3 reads TGTGCCGCGGGAATACCTAATGAAAAACTGTTTTTT.

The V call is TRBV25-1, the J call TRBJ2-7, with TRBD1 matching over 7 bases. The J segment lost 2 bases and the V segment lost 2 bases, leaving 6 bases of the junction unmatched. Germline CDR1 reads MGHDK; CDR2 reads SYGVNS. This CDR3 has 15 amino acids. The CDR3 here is CASSEADRLPYEQYF. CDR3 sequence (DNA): TGTGCCAGCAGTGAAGCGGACAGGTTACCCTACGAGCAGTACTTC.

This CDR3 is CATSDPRFRSGGKDTQYF. In DNA form, the CDR3 reads TGTGCCACCAGTGACCCCCGGTTCAGGTCAGGGGGGAAGGATACGCAGTATTTT. V and J are TRBV24-1 and TRBJ2-3; weak D call: TRBD1 (7 bases). V shed 4 bases and J shed 6 bases, with 25 bases lying between them. CDR1 and CDR2 from the germline V gene are KGHDR and SFDVKD. The CDR3 sequence is 18 residues long.

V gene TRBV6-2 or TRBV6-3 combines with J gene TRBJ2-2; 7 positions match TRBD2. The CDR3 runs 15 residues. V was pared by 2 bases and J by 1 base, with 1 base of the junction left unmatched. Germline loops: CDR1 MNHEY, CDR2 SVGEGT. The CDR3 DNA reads TGTGCCAGCAGTTACGCTAGCGGGAACACCGGGGAGCTGTTTTTT. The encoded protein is CASSYASGNTGELFF.

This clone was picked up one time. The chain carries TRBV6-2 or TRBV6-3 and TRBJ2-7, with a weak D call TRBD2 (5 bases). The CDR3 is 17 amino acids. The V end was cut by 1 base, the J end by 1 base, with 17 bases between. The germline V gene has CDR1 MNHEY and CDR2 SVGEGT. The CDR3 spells CASSYFLEALNSYEQYF. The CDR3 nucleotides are TGTGCCAGCAGTTACTTCCTGGAGGCCCTCAATTCCTACGAGCAGTACTTC.

The CDR3 DNA reads as TGTGCCTGGTTCCCCAGGGGGCATGGCAATCAGCCCCAGCATTTT. Translation gives CAWFPRGHGNQPQHF. The J gene is TRBJ1-5, the V gene TRBV30; TRBD1 matches 8 bases. The germline CDR1 and CDR2 sequences are GTSNPN and SVGIG (reference sequence). Losses at the gene ends were 5 bases for V and 2 bases for J; bases not matched to a gene: 8. The length of the CDR3 is 15 residues.

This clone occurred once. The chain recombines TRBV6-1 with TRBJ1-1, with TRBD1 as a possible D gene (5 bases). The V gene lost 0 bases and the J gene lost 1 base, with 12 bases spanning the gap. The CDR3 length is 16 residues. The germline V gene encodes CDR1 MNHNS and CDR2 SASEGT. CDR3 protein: CASSEALPGQNTEAFF. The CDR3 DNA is TGTGCCAGCAGTGAAGCGCTTCCAGGGCAGAACACTGAAGCTTTCTTT.